This T cell receptor (beta chain) was captured in a study of shared clonotypes between healthy human individuals. CDR1 is SQVTM and CDR2 is ANQGSEA in the germline V gene. Deletions cut 4 bases from V and 2 bases from J, with 17 bases between. This CDR3 contains 15 residues. Clones were read by immunoSEQ multiplex PCR, and TCRdb kept only the in-frame ones, dropping some. Here the sample spans under 1,900,000 clones, approximately 98.5% being singletons. V is TRBV29-1 and J is TRBJ1-2; D is perhaps TRBD1 (5 bases). This TCR was sampled from a man aged 25-45 years in good health. Sequenced material: naive CD4+ T cells sorted from blood. Described subset: CD45RA+ positively selected. In nucleotides, the CDR3 is TGCAGCGTTGTAGAATTACGGCGGGGCAACTATGGCTACACCTTC. It codes for CSVVELRRGNYGYTF.